Listed below are T cell receptor beta chains from one sample, sequenced in a study of beta chain features in type 1 diabetes. The data were produced by immunoSEQ multiplex PCR, yet TCRdb's version contains in-frame clones alone and is incomplete. The sample shows under 300,000 clones, approximately 15% of them seen only once. The material sequenced was naive CD4+ T cells from blood. The source of these receptors is a man aged 25-45 years with type 1 diabetes. Both conserved end residues are part of each CDR3. D genes are given only for firm matches. Only some rows state a clone size, as once, few, many or a class for expanded clones.

>TRBJ1-2|TRBV30|-|-
CAWSLRTGSYGYTF
TGTGCCTGGAGTCTCCGGACTGGGAGCTATGGCTACACCTTC
>TRBJ1-1|TRBV29-1|few|TRBD1
CSVEEDRVTEAFF
TGCAGCGTTGAAGAAGACAGGGTGACTGAAGCTTTCTTT
>TRBJ1-1|TRBV9|few|-
CASSGTPGQNFEAFF
TGTGCCAGCAGCGGAACACCCGGACAGAACTTTGAAGCTTTCTTT
>TRBJ2-1|TRBV2|-|TRBD2
CASKELAGAYNEQFF
TGTGCCAGCAAGGAACTAGCGGGAGCCTACAATGAGCAGTTCTTC
>TRBJ2-7|TRBV18|-|-
CASSSPGNPYEQYF
TGTGCCAGCTCGTCGCCGGGGAATCCCTACGAGCAGTACTTC
>TRBJ2-7|TRBV6-1|-|-
CASTEQGPYEQYF
TGTGCCAGCACCGAGCAGGGCCCGTACGAGCAGTACTTC
>TRBJ2-7|TRBV11-2|-|TRBD1
CASSLAGQGTVQYF
TGTGCCAGCAGCCTCGCCGGACAGGGGACTGTGCAGTACTTC
>TRBJ1-5|TRBV5-1|few|TRBD1
CASSRTGKGQPQHF
TGCGCCAGCAGTCGGACAGGGAAAGGTCAGCCCCAGCATTTT
>TRBJ2-7|TRBV19|few|TRBD1
CASSTGTGETYEQYF
TGTGCCAGTAGTACCGGGACAGGGGAAACCTACGAGCAGTACTTC
>TRBJ2-2|TRBV19|-|-
CASNIGGTGELFF
TGTGCCAGTAACATAGGGGGCACCGGGGAGCTGTTTTTT
>TRBJ1-2|TRBV29-1|few|-
CSVDAGTGTDFYGYTF
TGCAGCGTTGATGCGGGGACCGGCACGGACTTCTATGGCTACACCTTC
>TRBJ1-5|TRBV6-6|once|-
CASSYSGGNQPQHF
TGTGCCAGCAGTTACTCGGGAGGGAATCAGCCCCAGCATTTT
>TRBJ2-5|TRBV5-1|-|TRBD1
CASSLGDSVEETQYF
TGCGCCAGCAGCCTAGGGGACAGTGTCGAAGAGACCCAGTACTTC
>TRBJ1-4|TRBV25-1|-|-
CASSHQGRGEKLFF
TGTGCCAGCAGCCACCAGGGTAGAGGTGAAAAACTGTTTTTT
>TRBJ1-1|TRBV18|-|-
CASQGSLATEAFF
TGTGCCAGCCAAGGGAGTCTGGCCACTGAAGCTTTCTTT
>TRBJ2-5|TRBV18|-|TRBD2
CASSRGLAGVETQYF
TGTGCCAGCTCACGCGGACTAGCGGGGGTAGAGACCCAGTACTTC
>TRBJ2-5|TRBV18|-|TRBD1
CASSRTGETQYF
TGTGCCAGCTCACGGACAGGGGAGACCCAGTACTTC
>TRBJ2-5|TRBV5-1|few|TRBD2
CASSDWKLRGDQETQYF
TGCGCCAGCAGCGACTGGAAGTTGCGGGGGGACCAAGAGACCCAGTACTTC
>TRBJ2-7|TRBV4-1|few|TRBD2
CASSQEGLGLAGYQYF
TGCGCCAGCAGCCAAGAAGGGTTGGGACTAGCGGGGTATCAGTACTTC
>TRBJ1-1|TRBV11-2|-|-
CASSLVGGRGAVNTEAFF
TGTGCCAGCAGCTTAGTGGGTGGCAGGGGTGCCGTGAACACTGAAGCTTTCTTT
>TRBJ2-1|TRBV5-1|-|-
CASSLAGVGSNEQFF
TGCGCCAGCAGCTTGGCGGGAGTGGGTTCGAATGAGCAGTTCTTC
>TRBJ2-7|TRBV6-5|few|TRBD1
CASSYSTGQGAREQYF
TGTGCCAGCAGTTACTCGACGGGACAGGGGGCGCGCGAGCAGTACTTC
>TRBJ2-1|TRBV5-1|-|-
CASSSGNSNEQFF
TGCGCCAGCAGCTCAGGGAACTCCAATGAGCAGTTCTTC
>TRBJ2-5|TRBV21-1|-|-
CASSQHRQGSRETQYF
TGTGCCAGCAGCCAACACCGACAGGGCTCTCGAGAGACCCAGTACTTC
>TRBJ2-5|TRBV2|-|TRBD2
CASRLTSGGAETQYF
TGTGCCAGCAGGCTGACTAGCGGGGGGGCGGAGACCCAGTACTTC
>TRBJ1-6|TRBV30|few|TRBD1
CAESSGQGNSPLHF
TGTGCCGAAAGCTCGGGACAGGGTAATTCACCCCTCCACTTT
>TRBJ2-5|TRBV30|few|TRBD1
CAWGKGTAQETQYF
TGTGCCTGGGGAAAAGGGACAGCCCAAGAGACCCAGTACTTC
>TRBJ2-7|TRBV7-2|few|TRBD1
CASGSGGTYEQYF
TGTGCCAGCGGATCAGGGGGTACCTACGAGCAGTACTTC
>TRBJ1-5|TRBV6-5|few|TRBD1
CASRTGANSNQPQHF
TGTGCCAGCAGAACAGGGGCAAATAGCAATCAGCCCCAGCATTTT
>TRBJ1-2|TRBV7-8|few|TRBD1
CASKEQGSANYGYTF
TGTGCCAGCAAGGAACAGGGGTCAGCTAACTATGGCTACACCTTC
>TRBJ2-1|TRBV18|-|TRBD1
CASSPGTDRNEQFF
TGTGCCAGCTCACCAGGGACAGATCGCAATGAGCAGTTCTTC
>TRBJ1-1|TRBV6-6|few|TRBD1
CASSSGGATEAFF
TGTGCCAGCAGCTCAGGGGGAGCCACTGAAGCTTTCTTT
>TRBJ2-1|TRBV5-1|few|TRBD2
CASKTGGSYNEQFF
TGCGCCAGCAAAACGGGGGGCTCCTACAATGAGCAGTTCTTC
>TRBJ2-1|TRBV5-1|few|-
CASSHGERVANEQFF
TGCGCCAGCAGCCACGGGGAAAGGGTGGCCAATGAGCAGTTCTTC
>TRBJ2-1|TRBV18|few|TRBD2
CASSRTSGAPIYNEQFF
TGTGCCAGCTCTCGAACCAGCGGGGCCCCTATCTACAATGAGCAGTTCTTC
>TRBJ2-4|TRBV27|-|TRBD2
CASSLGEGKNIQYF
TGTGCCAGCAGCCTGGGGGAGGGCAAAAACATTCAGTACTTC
>TRBJ1-1|TRBV5-1|few|TRBD1
CASRAKDRGQTEAFF
TGCGCCAGCCGAGCGAAGGACAGGGGGCAGACTGAAGCTTTCTTT
>TRBJ2-5|TRBV5-1|-|TRBD1
CASSPRQGAREETQYF
TGCGCCAGCAGCCCTCGACAGGGGGCGCGTGAAGAGACCCAGTACTTC
>TRBJ2-3|TRBV4-1|-|-
CASSHPPRGTDTQYF
TGCGCCAGCAGCCACCCCCCCCGGGGGACAGATACGCAGTATTTT
>TRBJ2-5|TRBV12-5|-|-
CSSSRFRETQYF
TGTTCTTCTTCCCGGTTCCGGGAGACCCAGTACTTC
>TRBJ2-1|TRBV7-2|few|TRBD2
CASSSRGGANEQFF
TGTGCCAGCAGCTCTCGCGGGGGGGCCAATGAGCAGTTCTTC
>TRBJ1-2|TRBV9|few|-
CASNPAGGTYGYTF
TGTGCCAGCAACCCCGCTGGGGGGACTTATGGCTACACCTTC
>TRBJ1-6|TRBV25-1|-|-
CASNGEWYSPLHF
TGTGCCAGTAACGGTGAGTGGTACTCACCCCTCCACTTT
>TRBJ2-3|TRBV11-2|-|-
CASSFALDTQYF
TGTGCCAGCAGCTTCGCGCTGGATACGCAGTATTTT
>TRBJ2-1|TRBV7-9|few|TRBD2
CASSSSGALPEQFF
TGTGCCAGCAGCTCTAGCGGGGCCCTTCCTGAGCAGTTCTTC
>TRBJ1-5|TRBV27|few|-
CASSYAGNQPQHF
TGTGCCAGCAGCTATGCGGGAAATCAGCCCCAGCATTTT
>TRBJ2-1|TRBV29-1|-|TRBD2
CSVEDPKRGGRFF
TGCAGCGTTGAAGATCCCAAGCGGGGCGGCAGGTTCTTC
>TRBJ2-1|TRBV6-5|-|-
CASSSGVDEQFF
TGTGCCAGCAGTTCAGGGGTAGATGAGCAGTTCTTC
>TRBJ1-5|TRBV28|few|-
CASSLFSGGNQPQHF
TGTGCCAGCAGTTTATTTTCAGGGGGCAATCAGCCCCAGCATTTT
>TRBJ1-1|TRBV4-1|few|-
CASSQGQPNTEAFF
TGCGCCAGCAGCCAAGGACAGCCGAACACTGAAGCTTTCTTT